The rows below give T cell receptor beta chains drawn from one sample of a study of technical replicates of blood from several donors. Data came from immunoSEQ multiplex PCR; TCRdb stores just in-frame clones and leaves some out. Here the sample spans tens of thousands of clones, approximately 95% being singletons. Sequencing was done on a sample of T cells isolated from PBMCs. All receptors come from a human donor in good health. The CDR3 runs from the conserved cysteine through the conserved F or W. The D gene is left open where the match is weak. Where a row states a size, it is once, few, many or the class of an expanded clone; other rows omit it.

once,-,TRBV11-3,TRBJ2-1,TGTGCCAGCAGCAACTCTGCGCAGGGCCTTCATGAGCAGTTCTTC,CASSNSAQGLHEQFF
-,TRBD1,TRBV7-9,TRBJ1-2,TGTGCCAGCAGCACGACAGGGGCCCATGGCTACACCTTC,CASSTTGAHGYTF
-,TRBD2,TRBV5-4,TRBJ2-3,TGTGCCAGCAGAACCGCGGGGGGAACGTACACAGATACGCAGTATTTT,CASRTAGGTYTDTQYF
-,TRBD1,TRBV7-9,TRBJ1-1,TGTGCCAGCAGCCCAGATGCCGCGAGGGACAGGGAAACTGAAGCTTTCTTT,CASSPDAARDRETEAFF
-,-,TRBV6-1,TRBJ1-2,TGTGCCAGCAGTGACGTCCCCCTGAACTATGGCTACACCTTC,CASSDVPLNYGYTF
-,TRBD2,TRBV6-1,TRBJ2-3,TGTGCCAGCAGTGTTCTAGCGGGGAGCACAGATACGCAGTATTTT,CASSVLAGSTDTQYF
-,-,TRBV5-1,TRBJ2-4,TGCGCCAGCAGCTTGGCGGCAGGGTCAGAAAACATTCAGTACTTC,CASSLAAGSENIQYF
-,TRBD1,TRBV6-6,TRBJ2-7,TGTGCCAGCACGGCCGGGACAGGGAACTACGAGCAGTACTTC,CASTAGTGNYEQYF
once,TRBD1,TRBV19,TRBJ2-7,TGTGCCAGTAGTCCTCCTTGGACAGGGGTCTCCTACGAGCAGTACTTC,CASSPPWTGVSYEQYF
-,-,TRBV6-1,TRBJ1-1,TGTGCCAGCAGTGGGCTGAACACTGAAGCTTTCTTT,CASSGLNTEAFF
-,TRBD1,TRBV6-1,TRBJ2-5,TGTGCCAGCAGTGAAGATTCCAGGGGGATCGGAGAGACCCAGTACTTC,CASSEDSRGIGETQYF
-,TRBD1,TRBV12-5,TRBJ2-1,TGTGCTAGTGGTTTGGGACAGGGCGACTACTACAATGAGCAGTTCTTC,CASGLGQGDYYNEQFF